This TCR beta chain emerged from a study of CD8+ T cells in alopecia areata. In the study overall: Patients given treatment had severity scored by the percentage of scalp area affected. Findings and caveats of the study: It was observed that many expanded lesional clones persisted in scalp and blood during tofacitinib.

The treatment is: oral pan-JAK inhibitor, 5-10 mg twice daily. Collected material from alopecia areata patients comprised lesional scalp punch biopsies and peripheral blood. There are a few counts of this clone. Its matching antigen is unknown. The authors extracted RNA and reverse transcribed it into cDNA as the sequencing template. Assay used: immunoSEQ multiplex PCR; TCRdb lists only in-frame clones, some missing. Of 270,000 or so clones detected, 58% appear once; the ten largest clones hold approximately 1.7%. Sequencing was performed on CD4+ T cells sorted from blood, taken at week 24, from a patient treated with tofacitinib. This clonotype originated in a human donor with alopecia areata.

The CDR3 DNA reads TGTGCCAGCAGTCGCACCTTCTCCTACGAGCAGTACTTC. Translated, it gives CASSRTFSYEQYF. The genes are TRBV2 and TRBJ2-7; no clear D gene. Trimming left V 5 bases short and J 0 bases short, with 8 bases between. The germline V gene has CDR1 SNHLY and CDR2 FYNNEI. The CDR3 totals 13 residues.